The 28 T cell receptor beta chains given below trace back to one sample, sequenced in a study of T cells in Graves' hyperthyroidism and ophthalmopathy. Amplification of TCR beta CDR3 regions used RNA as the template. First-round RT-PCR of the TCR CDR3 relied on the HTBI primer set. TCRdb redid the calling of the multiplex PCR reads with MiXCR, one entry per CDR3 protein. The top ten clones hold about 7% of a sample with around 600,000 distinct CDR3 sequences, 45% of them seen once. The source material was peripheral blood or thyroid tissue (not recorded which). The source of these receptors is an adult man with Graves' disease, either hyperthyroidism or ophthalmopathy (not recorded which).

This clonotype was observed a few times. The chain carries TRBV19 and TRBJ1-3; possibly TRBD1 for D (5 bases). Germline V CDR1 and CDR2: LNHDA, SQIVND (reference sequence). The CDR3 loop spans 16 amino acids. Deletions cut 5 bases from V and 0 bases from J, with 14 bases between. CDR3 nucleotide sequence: TGTGCCAGTAGTCCCCGGGGCGGCAGCTCTGGAAACACCATATATTTT. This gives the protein CASSPRGGSSGNTIYF.

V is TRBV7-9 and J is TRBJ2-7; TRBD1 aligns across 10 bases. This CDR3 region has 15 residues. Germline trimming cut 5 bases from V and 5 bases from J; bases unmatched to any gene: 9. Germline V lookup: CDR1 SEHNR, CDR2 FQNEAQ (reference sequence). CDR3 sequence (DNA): TGTGCCAGCAGCCCCCCAAGGACAGGGGGTAACGAGCAGTACTTC. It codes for CASSPPRTGGNEQYF.

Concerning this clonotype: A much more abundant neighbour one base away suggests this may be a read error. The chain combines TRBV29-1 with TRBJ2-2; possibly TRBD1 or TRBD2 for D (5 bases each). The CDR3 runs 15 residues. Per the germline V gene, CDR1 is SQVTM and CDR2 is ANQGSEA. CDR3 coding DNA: TGCAGCGTGCGGCGTCAGACAGCGAACACCGGGAAGCTGTTTTTT. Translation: CSVRRQTANTGKLFF.

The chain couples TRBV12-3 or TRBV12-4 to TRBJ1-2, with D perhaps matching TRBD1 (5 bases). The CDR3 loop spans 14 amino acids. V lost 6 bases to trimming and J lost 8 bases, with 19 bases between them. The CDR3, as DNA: TGTGCCAGCAGCCAAGTTGGTGGGGCGCGAGGCTACACCTTC. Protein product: CASSQVGGARGYTF.

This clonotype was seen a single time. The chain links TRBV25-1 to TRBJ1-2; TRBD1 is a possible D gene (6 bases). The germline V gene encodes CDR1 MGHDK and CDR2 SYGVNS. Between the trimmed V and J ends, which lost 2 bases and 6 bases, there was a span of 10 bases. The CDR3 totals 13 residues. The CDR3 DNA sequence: TGTGCCAGCAGTGAAGGGGGCATCGATGGCTACACCTTC. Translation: CASSEGGIDGYTF.

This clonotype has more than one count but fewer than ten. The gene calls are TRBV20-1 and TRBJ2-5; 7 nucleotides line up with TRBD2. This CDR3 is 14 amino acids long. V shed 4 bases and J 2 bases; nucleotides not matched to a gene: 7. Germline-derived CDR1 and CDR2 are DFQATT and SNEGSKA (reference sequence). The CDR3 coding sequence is TGCAGTGCTATTTCCCCGGGACTACAAGAGACCCAGTACTTC. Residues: CSAISPGLQETQYF.

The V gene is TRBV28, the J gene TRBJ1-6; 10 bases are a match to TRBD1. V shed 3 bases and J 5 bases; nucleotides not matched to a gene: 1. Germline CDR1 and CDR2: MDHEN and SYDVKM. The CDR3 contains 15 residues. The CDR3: CASSFGTGDNSPLHF. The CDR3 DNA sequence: TGTGCCAGCAGTTTTGGGACAGGGGATAATTCACCCCTCCACTTT.

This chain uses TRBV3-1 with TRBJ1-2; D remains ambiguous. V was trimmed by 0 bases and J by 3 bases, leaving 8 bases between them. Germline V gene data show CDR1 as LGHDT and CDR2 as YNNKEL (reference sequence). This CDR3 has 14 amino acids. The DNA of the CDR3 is TGTGCCAGCAGCCAAGAAGCATGGGACTATGGCTACACCTTC. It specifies CASSQEAWDYGYTF. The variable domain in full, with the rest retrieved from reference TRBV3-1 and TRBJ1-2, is DTAVSQTPKYLVTQMGNDKSIKCEQNLGHDTMYWYKQDSKKFLKIMFSYNNKELIINETVPNRFSPKSPDKAHLNLHINSLELGDSAVYFCASSQEAWDYGYTFGSGTRLTVV.

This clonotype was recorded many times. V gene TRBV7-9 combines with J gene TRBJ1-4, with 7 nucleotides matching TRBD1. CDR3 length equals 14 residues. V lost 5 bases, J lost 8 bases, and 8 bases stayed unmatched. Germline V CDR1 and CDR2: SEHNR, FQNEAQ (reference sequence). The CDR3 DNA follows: TGTGCCAGCAGCGCTCCGACAGGGACGGAAAAACTGTTTTTT. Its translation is CASSAPTGTEKLFF. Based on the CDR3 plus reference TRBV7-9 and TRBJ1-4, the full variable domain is DTGVSQNPRHKITKRGQNVTFRCDPISEHNRLYWYRQTLGQGPEFLTYFQNEAQLEKSRLLSDRFSAERPKGSFSTLEIQRTEQGDSAMYLCASSAPTGTEKLFFGSGTQLSVL.

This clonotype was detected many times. The CDR3, as DNA: TGCAGTGCCCTCCACCCCAAGACCCAGTACTTC. It encodes CSALHPKTQYF. The chain combines TRBV20-1 with TRBJ2-5; D is uncertain. Germline CDR1 reads DFQATT; CDR2 reads SNEGSKA (reference sequence). Trimming removed 6 bases at V and 6 bases at J, with 11 bases between. CDR3 size: 11 residues.

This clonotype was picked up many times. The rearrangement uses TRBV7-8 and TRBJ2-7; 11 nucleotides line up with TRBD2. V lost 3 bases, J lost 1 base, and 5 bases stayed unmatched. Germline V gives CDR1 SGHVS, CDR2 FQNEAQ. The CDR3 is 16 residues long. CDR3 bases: TGTGCCAGCAGCTTCGGCCGACTAGCGGGATCCTACGAGCAGTACTTC. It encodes CASSFGRLAGSYEQYF.

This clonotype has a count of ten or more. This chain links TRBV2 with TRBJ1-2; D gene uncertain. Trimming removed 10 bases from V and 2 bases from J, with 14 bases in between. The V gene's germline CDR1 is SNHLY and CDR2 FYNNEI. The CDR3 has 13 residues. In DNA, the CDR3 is TGTGCCACCCCGACACCTCGCAACTATGGCTACACCTTC. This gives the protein CATPTPRNYGYTF.

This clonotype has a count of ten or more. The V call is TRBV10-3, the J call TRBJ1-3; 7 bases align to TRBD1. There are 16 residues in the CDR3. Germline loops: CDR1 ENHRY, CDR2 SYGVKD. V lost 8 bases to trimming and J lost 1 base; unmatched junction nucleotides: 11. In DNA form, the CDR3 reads TGTGCCATCCTAAGCGTCGGGACAGTTTCTGGAAACACCATATATTTT. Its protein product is CAILSVGTVSGNTIYF.

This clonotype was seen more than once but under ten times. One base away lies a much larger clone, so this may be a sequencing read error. The CDR3 bases are TGTGCCAGCAGTGAAGGGGGCAGTGGCGAAAAACTGTTTTTT. Translation gives CASSEGGSGEKLFF. The chain employs TRBV2 and TRBJ1-4; a weak D match, TRBD1 (5 bases). Germline V gene lookup returns CDR1 SNHLY and CDR2 FYNNEI. Trimming left V 1 base short and J 8 bases short, with 11 bases between. CDR3 length equals 14 residues.

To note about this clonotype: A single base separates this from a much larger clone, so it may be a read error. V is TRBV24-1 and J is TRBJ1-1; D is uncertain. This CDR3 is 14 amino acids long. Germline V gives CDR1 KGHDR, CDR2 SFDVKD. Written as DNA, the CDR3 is TGTGCCACCAGTGACGCGACGGTGAACACTAAAGCTTTCTTT. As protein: CATSDATVNTKAFF.

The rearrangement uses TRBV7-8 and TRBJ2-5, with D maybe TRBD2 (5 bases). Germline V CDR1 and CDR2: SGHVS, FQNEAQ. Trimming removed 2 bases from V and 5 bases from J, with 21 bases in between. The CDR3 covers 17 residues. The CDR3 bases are TGTGCCAGCAGCTTAAATCCCTTTTTGGCGGGTCTTGAGACCCAGTACTTC. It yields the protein CASSLNPFLAGLETQYF.

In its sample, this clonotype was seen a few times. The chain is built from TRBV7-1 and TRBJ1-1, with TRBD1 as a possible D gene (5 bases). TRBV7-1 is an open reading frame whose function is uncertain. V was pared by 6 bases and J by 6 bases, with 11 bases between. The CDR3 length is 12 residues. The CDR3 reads CASSQGRAEAFF. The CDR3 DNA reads TGTGCCAGCAGTCAGGGCAGGGCTGAAGCTTTCTTT.

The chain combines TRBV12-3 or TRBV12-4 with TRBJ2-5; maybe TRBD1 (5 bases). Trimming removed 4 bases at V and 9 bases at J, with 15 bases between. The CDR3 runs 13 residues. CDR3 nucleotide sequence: TGTGCCAGCAGTTCCAGGGAAGATCAGCCCCAGTACTTC. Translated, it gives CASSSREDQPQYF.

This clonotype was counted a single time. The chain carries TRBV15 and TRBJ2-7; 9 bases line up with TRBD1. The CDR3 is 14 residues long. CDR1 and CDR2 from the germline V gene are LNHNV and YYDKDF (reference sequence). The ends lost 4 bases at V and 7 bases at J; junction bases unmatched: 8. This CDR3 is CATSTGTGLGEQYF. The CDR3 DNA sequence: TGTGCCACCAGCACCGGGACAGGGTTGGGTGAGCAGTACTTC.

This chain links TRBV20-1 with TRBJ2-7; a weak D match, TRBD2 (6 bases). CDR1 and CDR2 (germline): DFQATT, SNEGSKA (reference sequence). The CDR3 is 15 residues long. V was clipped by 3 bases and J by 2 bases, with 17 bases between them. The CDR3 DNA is TGCAGTGCTAGGTTCGGGAGAGGGGCCGCCTACGAGCAGTACTTC. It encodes CSARFGRGAAYEQYF.

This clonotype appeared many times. CDR3 residues: CASSFPNEKLFF. The CDR3 nucleotides are TGTGCCAGCAGCTTTCCCAATGAAAAACTGTTTTTT. The V call is TRBV7-2, the J call TRBJ1-4; D not resolved. Germline V gene lookup returns CDR1 SGHTA and CDR2 FQGNSA. The germline V and J ends were trimmed by 3 bases and 5 bases, with 4 bases remaining between them. This CDR3 contains 12 residues.

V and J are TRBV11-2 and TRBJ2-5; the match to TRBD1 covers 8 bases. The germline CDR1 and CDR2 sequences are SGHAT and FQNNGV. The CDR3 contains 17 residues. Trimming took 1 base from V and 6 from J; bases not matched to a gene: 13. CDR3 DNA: TGTGCCAGCAGCTTAGTCTCATCTCCGGACAGGGAAAAGACCCAGTACTTC. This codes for CASSLVSSPDREKTQYF.

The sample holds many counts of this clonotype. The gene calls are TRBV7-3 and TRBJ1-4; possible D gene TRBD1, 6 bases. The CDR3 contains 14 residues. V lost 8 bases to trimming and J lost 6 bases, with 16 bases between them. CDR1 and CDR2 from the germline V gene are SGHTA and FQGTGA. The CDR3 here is CASPAQGKHEKLFF. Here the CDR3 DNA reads TGTGCCAGCCCCGCCCAGGGGAAGCATGAAAAACTGTTTTTT.

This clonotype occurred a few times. The CDR3 nucleotides are TGTGCCAGCAGTTACGGGGCCCCCTACGAGCAGTACTTC. It encodes CASSYGAPYEQYF. This sequence joins TRBV25-1 and TRBJ2-7; either TRBD1 or TRBD2 may supply D (5 bases each). Germline lookup yields CDR1 MGHDK and CDR2 SYGVNS. V gave up 5 bases and J gave up 2 bases, with 10 bases separating them. The CDR3 loop spans 13 amino acids.

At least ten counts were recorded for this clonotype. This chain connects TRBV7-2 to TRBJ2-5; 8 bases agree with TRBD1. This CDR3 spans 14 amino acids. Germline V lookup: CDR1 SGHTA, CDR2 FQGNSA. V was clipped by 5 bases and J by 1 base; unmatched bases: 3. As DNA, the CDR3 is TGTGCCAGCAGCATGACAGGGGCCCAAGAGACCCAGTACTTC. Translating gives CASSMTGAQETQYF.

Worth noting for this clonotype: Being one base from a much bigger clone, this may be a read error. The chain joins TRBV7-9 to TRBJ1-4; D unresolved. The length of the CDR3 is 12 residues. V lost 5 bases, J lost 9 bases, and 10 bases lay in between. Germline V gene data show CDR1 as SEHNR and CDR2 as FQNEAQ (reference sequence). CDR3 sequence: CASSMMSKKLFF. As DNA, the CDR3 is TGTGCCAGCAGCATGATGAGTAAAAAACTGTTTTTT. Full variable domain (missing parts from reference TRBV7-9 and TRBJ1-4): DTGVSQNPRHKITKRGQNVTFRCDPISEHNRLYWYRQTLGQGPEFLTYFQNEAQLEKSRLLSDRFSAERPKGSFSTLEIQRTEQGDSAMYLCASSMMSKKLFFGSGTQLSVL.

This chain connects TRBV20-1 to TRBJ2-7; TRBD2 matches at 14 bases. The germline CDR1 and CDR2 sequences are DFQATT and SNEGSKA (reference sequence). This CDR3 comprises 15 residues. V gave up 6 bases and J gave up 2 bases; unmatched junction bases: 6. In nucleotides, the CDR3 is TGCAGTGCCAGGGGACTAGCGGGAGTCGCCTACGAGCAGTACTTC. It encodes CSARGLAGVAYEQYF.

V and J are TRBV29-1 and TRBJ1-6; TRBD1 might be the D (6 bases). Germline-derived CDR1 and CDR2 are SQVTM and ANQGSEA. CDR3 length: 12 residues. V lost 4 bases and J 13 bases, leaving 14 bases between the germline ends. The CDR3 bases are TGCAGCGTTGGGGGGCATGGGCAGCCCCTCCACTTT. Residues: CSVGGHGQPLHF.